A selection of T cell receptor beta chains follows, all from one sample in a study of post-analysis software for immune sequencing data. TCRdb passed the PCR reads through MiXCR, listing each CDR3 protein once. The sample shows hundreds of thousands of distinct CDR3 sequences, roughly 30% of them seen only once. Material: blood. Every receptor here comes from a girl aged 5-17 years with multiple sclerosis. Both conserved end residues are part of each CDR3. A D gene is named only where the DNA matches it firmly. Clone size is not always given. Where it is, it says once, few, many or a class for expanded clones.

NA	NA	TRBJ1-1	TRBV20-1	CSARDLRGSTEAFF	TGCAGTGCTAGAGATTTAAGGGGGAGCACTGAAGCTTTCTTT
few	NA	TRBJ2-7	TRBV9	CADLVELSYEQYF	TGTGCCGACCTGGTAGAACTATCCTACGAGCAGTACTTC
many	NA	TRBJ2-5	TRBV28	CASSVGAGETQYF	TGTGCCAGCTCCGTGGGGGCAGGAGAGACCCAGTACTTC
NA	TRBD2	TRBJ2-3	TRBV20-1	CSARNFNWTSGGAADTQYF	TGCAGTGCTCGAAATTTCAATTGGACTAGCGGGGGGGCCGCAGATACGCAGTATTTT
many	TRBD2	TRBJ2-5	TRBV20-1	CSEREGRGTQYF	TGCAGCGAGCGGGAGGGCCGGGGGACCCAGTACTTC
few	TRBD2	TRBJ2-1	TRBV29-1	CSVETSGSSYNEQFF	TGCAGCGTTGAAACTAGCGGGAGCTCCTACAATGAGCAGTTCTTC
few	TRBD2	TRBJ2-7	TRBV12-3/TRBV12-4	CASSTSGRGGAYEQYF	TGTGCCAGCAGCACTAGCGGGAGGGGTGGCGCCTACGAGCAGTACTTC
few	TRBD1	TRBJ2-7	TRBV4-1	CASSQGPGTGSYEQYF	TGCGCCAGCAGCCAAGGGCCCGGGACAGGGTCCTACGAGCAGTACTTC
NA	TRBD2	TRBJ2-1	TRBV7-2	CASSFSSGRYEQFF	TGTGCCAGCAGCTTTTCTAGCGGGAGGTATGAGCAGTTCTTC
few	NA	TRBJ1-5	TRBV5-1	CASSLRPGDQPQHF	TGCGCCAGCAGCTTGAGGCCCGGGGATCAGCCCCAGCATTTT
NA	TRBD2	TRBJ2-5	TRBV20-1	CSASRSGSALETQYF	TGCAGTGCTAGTCGTAGCGGGAGCGCACTGGAGACCCAGTACTTC
NA	NA	TRBJ2-1	TRBV6-2/TRBV6-3	CASRGTDAGRLYNEQFF	TGTGCCAGCAGAGGAACTGATGCGGGACGACTTTACAATGAGCAGTTCTTC
NA	NA	TRBJ1-4	TRBV12-3/TRBV12-4	CASSPKIKITGLNEKLFF	TGTGCCAGCAGCCCTAAAATCAAGATAACCGGGCTTAATGAAAAACTGTTTTTT
few	TRBD1	TRBJ2-7	TRBV7-8	CASSTDRGGHYEQYF	TGTGCCAGCAGCACGGACAGGGGAGGGCACTACGAGCAGTACTTC
many	TRBD1	TRBJ1-2	TRBV29-1	CSVHGTGVPTNYGYTF	TGCAGCGTGCACGGGACAGGCGTCCCTACTAACTATGGCTACACCTTC
NA	TRBD1	TRBJ2-5	TRBV10-3	CAIRVTGVWTQYF	TGTGCCATCAGGGTGACAGGGGTTTGGACCCAGTACTTC